This entry lists 24 T cell receptor beta chains sequenced from one sample in a study of graft-versus-host responses after intestinal transplantation. These receptors have no identified antigens. Clones were sequenced by immunoSEQ multiplex PCR, and TCRdb holds only the in-frame ones, with some missing. The table lists about 120,000 clones, approximately 95% of them singletons, with more than 2.5% in the top ten. The sample was unstimulated CD8+ T cells sorted from spleen or lymph node cells, taken before intestinal transplant. These receptors all come from a human donor who received an intestinal transplant.

This clone was seen once. The chain combines TRBV11-2 with TRBJ2-7, with a possible D match to TRBD1 (5 bases). The V end lost 7 bases, the J end lost 0 bases, and 25 bases lay between the germline ends. CDR1 and CDR2 from the germline V gene are SGHAT and FQNNGV. The CDR3 has 18 amino acids. CDR3 sequence (DNA): TGTGCCAGCAATCCGGGCCCCCTCAGAGACAGCCCCTCCTACGAGCAGTACTTC. It is translated as CASNPGPLRDSPSYEQYF. The full variable domain, with the rest looked up from reference TRBV11-2 and TRBJ2-7, is EAGVAQSPRYKIIEKRQSVAFWCNPISGHATLYWYQQILGQGPKLLIQFQNNGVVDDSQLPKDRFSAERLKGVDSTLKIQPAKLEDSAVYLCASNPGPLRDSPSYEQYFGPGTRLTVT.

This chain's CDR3 is CASSYPGLNEKLFF. For the CDR3, the DNA is TGTGCCAGCAGCTACCCGGGTCTCAATGAAAAACTGTTTTTT. This chain uses TRBV7-8 with TRBJ1-4; D gene unclear. CDR1 and CDR2 from the germline V gene are SGHVS and FQNEAQ. V lost 4 bases and J lost 5, with 11 bases in between. The CDR3 consists of 14 residues. The variable domain in full, with the rest retrieved from reference TRBV7-8 and TRBJ1-4, is GAGVSQSPRYKVAKRGQDVALRCDPISGHVSLFWYQQALGQGPEFLTYFQNEAQLDKSGLPSDRFFAERPEGSVSTLKIQRTQQEDSAVYLCASSYPGLNEKLFFGSGTQLSVL.

The chain combines TRBV7-9 with TRBJ2-1; TRBD1 or TRBD2 may be the D gene (5 bases each). The V gene lost 5 bases and the J gene lost 7 bases, with 15 bases spanning the gap. Germline V gene lookup returns CDR1 SEHNR and CDR2 FQNEAQ (reference sequence). The CDR3 sequence is 14 residues long. Written as DNA, the CDR3 is TGTGCCAGCAGCCCTGAGGGGAGTGGTAATGAGCAGTTCTTC. It codes for CASSPEGSGNEQFF.

The rearrangement uses TRBV11-2 and TRBJ1-2; no firm D call. In germline, CDR1 is SGHAT, CDR2 FQNNGV. The CDR3 extends over 15 amino acids. With 6 bases removed from V and 7 bases from J, the gap between germline ends came to 21 bases. The CDR3 sequence is CASSSPPGSSIGYTF. The CDR3 DNA reads as TGTGCCAGCAGTTCCCCCCCTGGCAGTTCTATTGGCTACACCTTC.

This chain joins TRBV27 and TRBJ2-1; 14 nucleotides align to TRBD2. Unmatched junction bases numbered 7, after V lost 1 base and J lost 2 bases. This CDR3 is 19 amino acids long. Germline V gives CDR1 MNHEY, CDR2 SMNVEV (reference sequence). CDR3 nucleotide sequence: TGTGCCAGCAGTTTATTCCTCGGGACTAGCGGGAGAACCTACAATGAGCAGTTCTTC. Translation gives CASSLFLGTSGRTYNEQFF.

The chain links TRBV2 to TRBJ2-3; TRBD1 is a possible D gene (5 bases). The V end was cut by 5 bases, the J end by 2 bases, with 11 bases between. The CDR3 covers 14 residues. The V gene's germline CDR1 is SNHLY and CDR2 FYNNEI. The chain's CDR3 is CASSPRQTTDTQYF. CDR3 DNA sequence: TGTGCCAGCAGTCCTAGACAGACCACAGATACGCAGTATTTT.

The gene calls are TRBV7-7 and TRBJ2-7; the D gene could be TRBD1 or TRBD2 (6 bases each). In germline, CDR1 is SSHAT, CDR2 FNYEAQ (reference sequence). The CDR3 consists of 14 residues. Trimming took off 4 bases at V and 2 bases at J, with 12 bases between the two ends. CDR3 sequence: CASSSGARAYEQYF. The CDR3 region has the DNA TGTGCCAGCAGCTCGGGGGCGAGGGCCTACGAGCAGTACTTC.

The chain combines TRBV7-3 with TRBJ2-3, with 7 bases fitting TRBD1. Trimming cost V 5 bases and J 3 bases; bases outside gene matches: 8. CDR3 size: 15 residues. Germline V lookup: CDR1 SGHTA, CDR2 FQGTGA. The CDR3, as DNA: TGTGCCAGCAGCACCACAGGGGTAGTGACAGATACGCAGTATTTT. This translates into CASSTTGVVTDTQYF.

The chain carries TRBV4-3 and TRBJ2-1; no firm D call. The CDR3 has 12 amino acids. The V gene lost 4 bases and the J gene lost 9 bases, with 10 bases spanning the gap. CDR1 LGHNA and CDR2 YSLEER come from the germline V gene. The CDR3 is CASSRRSGEQFF. CDR3 coding DNA: TGCGCCAGCAGCCGCCGGTCGGGTGAGCAGTTCTTC.

This sequence joins TRBV14 and TRBJ2-7, with 8 nucleotides matching TRBD2. Per the germline V gene, CDR1 is SGHDN and CDR2 is FVKESK. Trimming removed 1 base from V and 6 bases from J; junction bases left unmatched: 8. This CDR3 region has 15 residues. The CDR3 reads CASSQANGRVFEQYF. The CDR3 bases are TGTGCCAGCAGCCAAGCCAACGGGAGGGTGTTCGAGCAGTACTTC.

The rearrangement joins TRBV15 to TRBJ1-4; no clear D gene. The V end lost 0 bases, the J end lost 3 bases, and 17 bases lay between the germline ends. Germline-derived CDR1 and CDR2 are LNHNV and YYDKDF (reference sequence). The CDR3 runs to 18 residues. The CDR3 here is CATSRELPPGEANEKLFF. The CDR3 coding sequence is TGTGCCACCAGCAGAGAGCTCCCCCCCGGGGAGGCTAATGAAAAACTGTTTTTT.

In the case of this clone: Other nucleotide sequences from this sample produce the same CDR3. The chain has TRBV28 and TRBJ2-7; 8 bases are shared with TRBD1. Trimming at V came to 7 bases and at J to 3 bases, leaving 20 bases not matched to a gene. Germline V gene sequence: CDR1 MDHEN, CDR2 SYDVKM. The CDR3 is made up of 18 amino acids. DNA for the CDR3: TGTGCCAGCACCAAACCAAAACCTGGGACAGGAGAGATCTACGAGCAGTACTTC. Translated: CASTKPKPGTGEIYEQYF.

The rearrangement uses TRBV29-1 and TRBJ2-3; 8 bases match TRBD2. The CDR3 is 16 amino acids. CDR1 is SQVTM and CDR2 is ANQGSEA in the germline V gene. Unmatched junction bases numbered 11, after V lost 4 bases and J lost 2 bases. This CDR3 is CSVVAGSRVATDTQYF. The DNA for the CDR3 is TGCAGCGTTGTAGCGGGAAGTCGCGTGGCCACAGATACGCAGTATTTT.

Here the CDR3 reads CSALQTYEQYF. In nucleotides, the CDR3 is TGCAGTGCCCTACAGACCTACGAGCAGTACTTC. The chain is built from TRBV20-1 and TRBJ2-7; no definite D call. The germline V and J ends were trimmed by 6 bases and 2 bases, with 8 bases remaining between them. The CDR3 runs 11 residues. Per the germline V gene, CDR1 is DFQATT and CDR2 is SNEGSKA (reference sequence).

In DNA, the CDR3 is TGTGCCAGTAGTATCGGACTAGAGGGAGCGGATGAGCAGTTCTTC. Encoded protein: CASSIGLEGADEQFF. This chain joins TRBV19 and TRBJ2-1; 7 bases map to TRBD2. V lost 3 bases and J lost 8; bases outside the gene matches: 10. From germline, CDR1 is LNHDA and CDR2 SQIVND (reference sequence). The CDR3 loop spans 15 amino acids.

The J gene is TRBJ2-1, the V gene TRBV10-2, with TRBD1 matching over 10 bases. This CDR3 spans 14 amino acids. The germline V gene encodes CDR1 WSHSY and CDR2 SAAADI. The V gene end was trimmed by 6 bases and the J gene end by 6 bases; junction bases not matched to a gene: 5. CDR3 amino acids: CASRWTGGGNEQFF. The CDR3 coding sequence is TGCGCCAGCAGGTGGACAGGGGGAGGCAATGAGCAGTTCTTC.

The chain couples TRBV2 to TRBJ1-5; perhaps TRBD1 as D (6 bases). The CDR3 is made up of 14 amino acids. Germline V lookup: CDR1 SNHLY, CDR2 FYNNEI. Trimming took off 7 bases at V and 4 bases at J, with 14 bases between the two ends. This CDR3 is CASNPTGLNQPQHF. CDR3 coding DNA: TGTGCCAGCAATCCGACAGGCCTTAATCAGCCCCAGCATTTT. Together with reference TRBV2 and TRBJ1-5, the CDR3 gives the full variable domain: EPEVTQTPSHQVTQMGQEVILRCVPISNHLYFYWYRQILGQKVEFLVSFYNNEISEKSEIFDDQFSVERPDGSNFTLKIRSTKLEDSAMYFCASNPTGLNQPQHFGDGTRLSIL.

The rearrangement uses TRBV7-9 and TRBJ2-4; D unclear. Between the trimmed V and J ends, which lost 0 bases and 0 bases, there was a span of 9 bases. Germline-derived CDR1 and CDR2 are SEHNR and FQNEAQ (reference sequence). The CDR3 totals 16 residues. CDR3 sequence (DNA): TGTGCCAGCAGCTTAGCAGCGAGTGTAGCCAAAAACATTCAGTACTTC. This encodes CASSLAASVAKNIQYF.

J is TRBJ2-7 and V is TRBV6-5; 10 bases match TRBD1. Germline CDR1 and CDR2: MNHEY and SVGAGI. Trimming cost V 4 bases and J 2 bases; bases outside gene matches: 5. The CDR3 covers 15 residues. DNA of the CDR3: TGTGCCAGCAGTTTCGGGGGGACAGGGGCCTACGAGCAGTACTTC. Translation: CASSFGGTGAYEQYF.

This clone was counted a few times. This chain links TRBV9 with TRBJ2-7, with a possible D match to TRBD2 (6 bases). Germline loops: CDR1 SGDLS, CDR2 YYNGEE. Between the trimmed V and J ends, which lost 4 bases and 2 bases, there was a span of 16 bases. This CDR3 has 15 residues. The CDR3 nucleotides read TGTGCCAGCAGCCCAAGGGGTAGCGGACCCTACGAGCAGTACTTC. It encodes CASSPRGSGPYEQYF.

The DNA of the CDR3 is TGCGCCAGCATCGCAGGGGACCTCACTGAAGCTTTCTTT. This translates into CASIAGDLTEAFF. The chain has TRBV10-2 and TRBJ1-1, with D possibly being TRBD1 (6 bases). Germline V gives CDR1 WSHSY, CDR2 SAAADI. V was pared by 7 bases and J by 4 bases, with 13 bases between. The CDR3 extends over 13 amino acids.

This clone turned up a few times. V usage is TRBV7-6 and J usage is TRBJ1-3; D is unclear. This CDR3 spans 15 amino acids. V was cut by 4 bases and J by 2 bases, with 12 bases left in between. Germline CDR1 reads SGHVS; CDR2 reads FNYEAQ. CDR3 coding DNA: TGTGCCAGCAGCTCCCCTTTGGATCCTGGAAACACCATATATTTT. Translation gives CASSSPLDPGNTIYF. Full variable domain (remainder filled in from reference TRBV7-6 and TRBJ1-3): GAGVSQSPRYKVTKRGQDVALRCDPISGHVSLYWYRQALGQGPEFLTYFNYEAQQDKSGLPNDRFSAERPEGSISTLTIQRTEQRDSAMYRCASSSPLDPGNTIYFGEGSWLTVV.

The chain couples TRBV4-1 to TRBJ2-7, with D possibly TRBD1 on 6 matching bases. The CDR3 consists of 16 residues. The V and J ends lost 0 bases and 1 base respectively, with 13 bases between them. The germline V gene has CDR1 MGHRA and CDR2 YSYEKL. CDR3 sequence reads: CASSQDKRQASYEQYF. The CDR3 coding sequence is TGCGCCAGCAGCCAAGATAAGAGACAGGCATCCTACGAGCAGTACTTC.

The chain joins TRBV6-1 to TRBJ2-7; perhaps TRBD2 as D (7 bases). Germline V CDR1 and CDR2: MNHNS, SASEGT. The CDR3 is 14 amino acids. Trimming took 7 bases from V and 0 from J, leaving 13 bases between them. CDR3 DNA sequence: TGTGCCAGCACAACGGGGGGCCTCTCCTACGAGCAGTACTTC. Translating it yields CASTTGGLSYEQYF.